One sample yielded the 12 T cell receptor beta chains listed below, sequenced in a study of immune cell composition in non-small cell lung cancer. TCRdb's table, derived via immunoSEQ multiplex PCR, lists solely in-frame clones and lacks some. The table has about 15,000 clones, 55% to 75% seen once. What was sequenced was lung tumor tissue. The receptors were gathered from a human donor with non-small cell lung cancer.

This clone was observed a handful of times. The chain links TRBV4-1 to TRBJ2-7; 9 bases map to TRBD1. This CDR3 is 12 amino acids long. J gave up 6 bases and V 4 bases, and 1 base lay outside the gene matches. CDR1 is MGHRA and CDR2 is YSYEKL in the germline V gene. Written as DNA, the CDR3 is TGCGCCAGCAGCCGGACAGGGGTCGAGCAGTACTTC. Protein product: CASSRTGVEQYF.

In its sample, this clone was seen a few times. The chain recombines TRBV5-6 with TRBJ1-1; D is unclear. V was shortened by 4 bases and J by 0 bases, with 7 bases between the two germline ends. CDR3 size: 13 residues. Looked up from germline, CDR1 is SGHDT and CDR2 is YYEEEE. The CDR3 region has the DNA TGTGCCAGCAGCCCGAGCATGAACACTGAAGCTTTCTTT. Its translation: CASSPSMNTEAFF.

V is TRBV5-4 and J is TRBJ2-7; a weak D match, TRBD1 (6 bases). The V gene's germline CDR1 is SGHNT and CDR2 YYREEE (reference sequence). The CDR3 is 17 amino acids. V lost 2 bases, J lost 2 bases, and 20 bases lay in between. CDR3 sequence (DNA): TGTGCCAGCAGCTTTCTTCCGAGGGGTCAGGGGACCTACGAGCAGTACTTC. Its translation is CASSFLPRGQGTYEQYF.

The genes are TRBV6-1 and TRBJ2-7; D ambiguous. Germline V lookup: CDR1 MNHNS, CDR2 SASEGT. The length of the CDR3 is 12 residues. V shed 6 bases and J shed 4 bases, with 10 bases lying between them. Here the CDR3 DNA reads TGTGCCAGCAGCCGCCTACTTTACGAGCAGTACTTC. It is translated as CASSRLLYEQYF.

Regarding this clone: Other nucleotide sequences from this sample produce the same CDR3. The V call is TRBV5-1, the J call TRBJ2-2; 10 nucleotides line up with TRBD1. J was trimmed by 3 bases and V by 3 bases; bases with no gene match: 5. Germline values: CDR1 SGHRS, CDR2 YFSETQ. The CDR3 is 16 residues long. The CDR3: CASSSTTGGHTGELFF. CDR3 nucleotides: TGCGCCAGCAGCTCGACGACAGGGGGCCACACCGGGGAGCTGTTTTTT.

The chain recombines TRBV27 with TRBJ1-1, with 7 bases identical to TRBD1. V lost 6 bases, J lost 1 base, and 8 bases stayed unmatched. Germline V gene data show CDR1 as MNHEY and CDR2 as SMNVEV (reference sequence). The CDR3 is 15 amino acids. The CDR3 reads CASRLFWTGNTEAFF. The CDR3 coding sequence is TGTGCCAGCAGACTATTCTGGACAGGGAACACTGAAGCTTTCTTT.

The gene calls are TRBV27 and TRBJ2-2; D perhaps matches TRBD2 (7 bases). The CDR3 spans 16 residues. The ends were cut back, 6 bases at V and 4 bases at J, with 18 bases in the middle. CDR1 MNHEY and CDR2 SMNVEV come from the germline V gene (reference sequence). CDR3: CASRPTDGGLTGELFF. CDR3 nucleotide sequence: TGTGCCAGCAGACCTACGGACGGGGGGCTCACCGGGGAGCTGTTTTTT.

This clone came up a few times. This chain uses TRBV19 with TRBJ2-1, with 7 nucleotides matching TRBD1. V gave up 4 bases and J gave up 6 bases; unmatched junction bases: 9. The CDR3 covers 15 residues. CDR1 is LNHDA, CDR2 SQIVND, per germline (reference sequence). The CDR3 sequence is CASSNRDRAFNEQFF. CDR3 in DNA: TGTGCCAGTAGTAACCGGGACAGAGCTTTCAATGAGCAGTTCTTC. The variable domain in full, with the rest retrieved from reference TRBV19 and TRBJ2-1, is DGGITQSPKYLFRKEGQNVTLSCEQNLNHDAMYWYRQDPGQGLRLIYYSQIVNDFQKGDIAEGYSVSREKKESFPLTVTSAQKNPTAFYLCASSNRDRAFNEQFFGPGTRLTVL.

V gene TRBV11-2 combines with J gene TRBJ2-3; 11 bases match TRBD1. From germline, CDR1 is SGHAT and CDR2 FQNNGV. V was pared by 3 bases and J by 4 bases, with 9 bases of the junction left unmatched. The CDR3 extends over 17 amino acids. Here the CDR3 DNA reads TGTGCCAGCAGCTTTTGGACAGGGGGCCGCACAGCAGATACGCAGTATTTT. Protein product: CASSFWTGGRTADTQYF.

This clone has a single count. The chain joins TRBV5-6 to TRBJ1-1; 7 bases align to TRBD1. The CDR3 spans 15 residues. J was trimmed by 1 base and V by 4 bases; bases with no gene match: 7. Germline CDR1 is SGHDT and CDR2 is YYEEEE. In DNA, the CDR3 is TGTGCCAGCAGCCCCCGGACAGGTACGAACACTGAAGCTTTCTTT. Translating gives CASSPRTGTNTEAFF.

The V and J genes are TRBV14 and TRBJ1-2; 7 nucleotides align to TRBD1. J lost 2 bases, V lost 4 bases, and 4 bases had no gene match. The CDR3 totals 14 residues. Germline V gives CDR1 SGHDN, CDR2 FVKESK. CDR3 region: CASSPTGWNYGYTF. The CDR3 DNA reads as TGTGCCAGCAGCCCGACAGGGTGGAACTATGGCTACACCTTC.

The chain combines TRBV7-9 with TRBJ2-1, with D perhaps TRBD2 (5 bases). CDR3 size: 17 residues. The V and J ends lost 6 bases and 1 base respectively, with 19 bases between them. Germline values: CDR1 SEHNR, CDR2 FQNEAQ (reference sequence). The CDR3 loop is CASSIDPGRGSYNEQFF. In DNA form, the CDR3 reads TGTGCCAGCAGTATAGACCCGGGCCGGGGTTCCTACAATGAGCAGTTCTTC.